This T cell receptor (beta chain) originates from a study of tumor-infiltrating lymphocytes in primary liver carcinoma. Study background: The patient population consisted of men and women between 30 and 69 years of age.

Germline assignment: CDR1 MDHEN and CDR2 SYDVKM. The CDR3 is 16 amino acids. The V and J ends lost 5 bases and 5 bases respectively, with 21 bases between them. Production of TCR beta cDNA used around 0.45 ug total RNA together with a constant-region primer. TCR beta libraries came from three nested multiplex PCR rounds using slightly modified ARM-PCR. The first two PCR rounds used TRBV1-TRBV30 forward primers with a C-beta reverse primer, approximately 11 cycles each. TCRdb recomputed calls from the multiplex PCR reads with MiXCR, one row per CDR3 protein. The profile shows some 120,000 distinct CDR3 sequences, roughly three fifths of them singletons. Investigators took RNA and DNA out together from roughly 21-30 mg of unsorted bulk tissue. Each tumor had five separate regions sampled. Every single tumor sample held over 85% viable tumor cells.

The sequence was obtained from a woman aged 55-75 years with primary liver carcinoma and hepatitis B virus infection. The chain recombines TRBV28 with TRBJ2-5, with a tentative D call TRBD2 (5 bases). The sample was liver tumor tissue from sampling region 3. Subset defined: tumor region T3, left-lateral pole. CDR3 sequence (DNA): TGTGCCAGCAGTACGCCAGCGGCCGGCCCTTTGGAGACCCAGTACTTC. Residues: CASSTPAAGPLETQYF.